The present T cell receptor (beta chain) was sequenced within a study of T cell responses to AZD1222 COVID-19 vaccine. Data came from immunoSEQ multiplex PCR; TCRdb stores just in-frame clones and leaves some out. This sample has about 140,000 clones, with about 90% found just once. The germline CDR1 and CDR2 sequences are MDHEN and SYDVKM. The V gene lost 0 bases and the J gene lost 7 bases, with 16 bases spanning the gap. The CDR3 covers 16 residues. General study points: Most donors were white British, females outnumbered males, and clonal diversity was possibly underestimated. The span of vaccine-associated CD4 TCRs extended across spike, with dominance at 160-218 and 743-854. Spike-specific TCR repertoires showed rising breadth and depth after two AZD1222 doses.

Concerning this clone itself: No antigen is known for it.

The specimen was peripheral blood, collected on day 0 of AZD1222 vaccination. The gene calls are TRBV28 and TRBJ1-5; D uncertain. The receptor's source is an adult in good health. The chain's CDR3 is CASSLWILGGRQPQHF. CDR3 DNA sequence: TGTGCCAGCAGTTTATGGATTTTGGGTGGACGACAGCCCCAGCATTTT.